Below are 9 T cell receptor beta chains sequenced from a single sample in a study of long-term antiretroviral therapy in people with HIV. Researchers report immunoSEQ v3.0 was run at survey level. Measured with immunoSEQ multiplex PCR; TCRdb has only the in-frame clones, and not every one. The table has 30,000 to 40,000 clones, almost 85% seen once. Sequences were derived from unsorted PBMCs, sampled approximately 3.5 years after starting antiretroviral therapy. These receptors all come from a man between 18 and 29 years old with HIV.

The rearrangement uses TRBV15 and TRBJ2-1; 10 bases line up with TRBD1. Germline CDR1 reads LNHNV; CDR2 reads YYDKDF (reference sequence). The CDR3 is 16 amino acids. J gave up 7 bases and V 5 bases, and 11 bases lay outside the gene matches. CDR3 coding DNA: TGTGCCACCAGCTCTCGGACAGGGGGTGACTATAATGAGCAGTTCTTC. This codes for CATSSRTGGDYNEQFF.

The gene calls are TRBV18 and TRBJ2-7; 9 bases fit TRBD1. This CDR3 is built from 17 residues. V lost 1 base, J lost 3 bases, and 10 bases stayed unmatched. The germline gives CDR1 KGHSH, CDR2 LQKENI. CDR3 sequence (DNA): TGTGCCAGCTCACCACAAGTACAGGGGGCTTCCCTCTACGAGCAGTACTTC. It is translated as CASSPQVQGASLYEQYF. Full variable domain (missing parts from reference TRBV18 and TRBJ2-7): NAGVMQNPRHLVRRRGQEARLRCSPMKGHSHVYWYRQLPEEGLKFMVYLQKENIIDESGMPKERFSAEFPKEGPSILRIQQVVRGDSAAYFCASSPQVQGASLYEQYFGPGTRLTVT.

This sequence joins TRBV19 and TRBJ1-1; no reliable D call. CDR1 is LNHDA and CDR2 is SQIVND in the germline V gene (reference sequence). CDR3 length: 14 residues. The V gene lost 1 base and the J gene lost 6 bases, with 12 bases spanning the gap. CDR3 residues: CASSIVSRWAEAFF. CDR3 sequence (DNA): TGTGCCAGTAGTATAGTCAGCAGATGGGCTGAAGCTTTCTTT.

The J gene is TRBJ2-2, the V gene TRBV7-9; no definite D call. This CDR3 has 15 amino acids. Germline loops: CDR1 SEHNR, CDR2 FQNEAQ (reference sequence). V dropped 2 bases and J dropped 5 bases, with 12 bases sitting between them. CDR3 protein: CASSLPAGVTGELFF. The CDR3 DNA follows: TGTGCCAGCAGCTTACCGGCTGGGGTGACCGGGGAGCTGTTTTTT.

Comment on this clone: The junction departs from germline at one end; a sequencing error may be responsible. The rearrangement uses TRBV7-7 and TRBJ2-5; D is perhaps TRBD1 (6 bases). The germline V gene encodes CDR1 SSHAT and CDR2 FNYEAQ (reference sequence). This CDR3 region has 16 residues. The CDR3 DNA reads as TGTGCTAGCAGCTTGAGGGCAGGGGCAGATCAAGAGACCCAGTACTTC. This sequence encodes CASSLRAGADQETQYF. The complete variable domain, with remaining parts taken from reference TRBV7-7 and TRBJ2-5, reads GAGVSQSPRYKVTKRGQDVTLRCDPISSHATLYWYQQALGQGPEFLTYFNYEAQPDKSGLPSDRFSAERPEGSISTLTIQRTEQRDSAMYRCASSLRAGADQETQYFGPGTRLLVL.

This clone was counted once. This sequence joins TRBV18 and TRBJ2-1; 12 nucleotides agree with TRBD2. Germline V gene lookup returns CDR1 KGHSH and CDR2 LQKENI. The V segment lost 2 bases and the J segment 4 bases; nucleotides outside the gene matches: 0. This CDR3 spans 15 amino acids. CDR3 DNA: TGTGCCAGCTCACCAGGGACTAGCGGGTACAATGAGCAGTTCTTC. It is translated as CASSPGTSGYNEQFF.

This clone appeared a few times. The genes are TRBV5-1 and TRBJ1-5; D might be TRBD1 (5 bases). The CDR3 extends over 15 amino acids. The germline V gene has CDR1 SGHRS and CDR2 YFSETQ. V was cut by 0 bases and J by 0 bases, with 7 bases left in between. The CDR3 region is CASSLDRGSNQPQHF. The CDR3 DNA sequence: TGCGCCAGCAGCTTGGATAGGGGTAGCAATCAGCCCCAGCATTTT.

V gene TRBV15 combines with J gene TRBJ2-1; a weak D match, TRBD2 (6 bases). The CDR3 sequence is 16 residues long. The V end was cut by 5 bases, the J end by 0 bases, with 14 bases between. The germline gives CDR1 LNHNV, CDR2 YYDKDF (reference sequence). The chain's CDR3 is CATSGLPRVSYNEQFF. The CDR3 coding sequence is TGTGCCACCAGCGGACTACCCAGGGTCTCCTACAATGAGCAGTTCTTC.

This clone counts as medium-sized. The V and J genes are TRBV13 and TRBJ1-1; no firm D call. Germline V gene data show CDR1 as PRHDT and CDR2 as FYEKMQ (reference sequence). V lost 0 bases to trimming and J lost 1 base, with 3 bases between them. The CDR3 covers 13 residues. The CDR3: CASSLGGNTEAFF. DNA for the CDR3: TGTGCCAGCAGCTTAGGCGGGAACACTGAAGCTTTCTTT.